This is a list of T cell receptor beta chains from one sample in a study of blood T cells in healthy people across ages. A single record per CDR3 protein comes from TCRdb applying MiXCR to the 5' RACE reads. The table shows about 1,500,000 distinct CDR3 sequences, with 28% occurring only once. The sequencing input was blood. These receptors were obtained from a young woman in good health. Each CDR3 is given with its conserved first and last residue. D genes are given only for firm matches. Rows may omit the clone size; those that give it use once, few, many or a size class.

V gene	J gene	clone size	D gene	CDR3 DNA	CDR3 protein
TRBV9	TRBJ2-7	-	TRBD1	TGTGCCAGCTCTACAGGGGACTACGAGCAGTACTTC	CASSTGDYEQYF
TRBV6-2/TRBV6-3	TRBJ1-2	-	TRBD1	TGTGCCAGCAGTTTGACCGGGACAGGGGCGGAAGGCTACACCTTC	CASSLTGTGAEGYTF
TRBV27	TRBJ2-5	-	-	TGTGCCAGCAGTTTATCGTGGGGTGCGGAGACCCAGTACTTC	CASSLSWGAETQYF
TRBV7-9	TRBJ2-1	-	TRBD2	TGTGCCAGCAGCCCCTCGGGACTAGCAATTTCCTACAATGAGCAGTTCTTC	CASSPSGLAISYNEQFF
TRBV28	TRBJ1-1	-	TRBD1	TGTGCCAGCAGTTTTCCGACAGGACAGGGTATAGGTGAAGCTTTCTTT	CASSFPTGQGIGEAFF
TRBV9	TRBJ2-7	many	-	TGTGCCAGCAGCGTTTCAGGGGACGATTACGAGCAGTACTTC	CASSVSGDDYEQYF
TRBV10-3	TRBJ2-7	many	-	TGTGCCATCAGCGGCGAGGGGTACGAGCAGTACTTC	CAISGEGYEQYF
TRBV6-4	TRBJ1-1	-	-	TGTGCCAGTCGACCCACAGGAACGGGCACTGAAGCTTTCTTT	CASRPTGTGTEAFF
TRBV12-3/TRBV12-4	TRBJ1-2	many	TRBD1	TGTGCCAGCAGCAGCAGGGGGGCGGCTAACTATGGCTACACCTTC	CASSSRGAANYGYTF
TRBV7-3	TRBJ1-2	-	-	TGTGCCAGCAATCAGGTCAACTATGGCTACACCTTC	CASNQVNYGYTF
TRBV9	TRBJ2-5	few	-	TGTGCCAGCAGCGTCAGACCCCGACAGGAGACCCAGTACTTC	CASSVRPRQETQYF
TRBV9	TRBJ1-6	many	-	TGTGCCAGCAGCGTAGAACCGGGCCAGGGTTCACCCCTCCACTTT	CASSVEPGQGSPLHF
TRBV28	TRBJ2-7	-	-	TGTGCCAGCAGTGCCTCACAGGAGAACGAGCAGTACTTC	CASSASQENEQYF
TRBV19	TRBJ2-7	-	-	TGTGCCAGTAGTATCGTGACAGCGGACTCCTACGAGCAGTACTTC	CASSIVTADSYEQYF
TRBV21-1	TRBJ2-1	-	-	TGTAGACTCCAGGGGGCCGGAGATGAGCAGTTCTTC	CRLQGAGDEQFF
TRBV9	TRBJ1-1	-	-	TGTGCCAGCAGTCCCCTGAGTGAGGTAGGGAACACTGAAGCTTTCTTT	CASSPLSEVGNTEAFF
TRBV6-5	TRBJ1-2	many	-	TGTGCCAGCAGTAACGGGGGCTATGGCTACACCTTC	CASSNGGYGYTF